This T cell receptor beta chain is drawn from a study of cytomegalovirus exposure and HLA in healthy donors (TCRdb year 2017). Background on the whole study: According to an earlier analysis of 587 of the donors, some 180 million T cells yielded roughly 110 million unique TCR beta sequences and 250 to 350 Gb of sequence data. Approximately 300 gigabases of sequencing data and around 85 million unique TCR sequences made up an early release that covered over 550 HLA-typed donors. Of the roughly 420 genotyped donors, roughly 80% were placed in the genetic ancestry cluster associated with self-reported Caucasian donors. The study was designed to test whether signatures of past pathogen exposure could be identified by cataloging public T cell receptors. The study profiled the T cell repertoires of under 700 subjects by immunosequencing and related them to cytomegalovirus serostatus. Along with the roughly 710-subject first cohort, a separate validation cohort of around 110 different subjects was used. To predict cytomegalovirus infection status, the study brought together high-throughput TCR immunosequencing, statistical association of individual TCRs with disease status, and machine learning. To study patterns of TCR occurrence, a later analysis re-analyzed previously published TCR beta repertoires from around 660 donors and added high-resolution HLA genotyping. In the later analysis, no new phenotypic data were used to find candidate immune exposures; instead, reliance was placed on TCR beta sequences and their occurrence across donors. An earlier analysis of several hundred of the donors used high-throughput TCR beta sequencing to judge whether each TCR beta V gene segment behaved as functional or pseudogenic. Donor age, sex, ethnicity and CMV serostatus were compiled alongside the repertoire data. A later genetic analysis used genome-wide SNP genotypes for about 55% of the 666 donors, treating that subset as a discovery cohort. All discovery cohort repertoires had been generated on a single sequencing platform. HLA typing covered class I and class II loci at four-digit resolution. The number of typed donors differed by locus: roughly 629-630 for A, B, C, DRB1 and DQB1; approximately 540 for DQA1; around 580 for DPA1; and some 470 for DPB1. Because of strong linkage in the cohort, a few DR-DQ haplotypes were treated as single units for association and clustering. Among under 450 genotyped donors of the cohort, an average of about 240,000 unique TCR beta nucleotide sequences were sequenced per donor, about a sixth of them non-productive.

What the work shows at the level of the full study, not this receptor alone: Three of the identified cytomegalovirus-associated TCR beta chains were confirmed in vitro to be specific for cytomegalovirus antigens. Because HLA typing was unavailable for some donors at each locus, only the typed subset was used in association tests. Only TCR beta chains were sequenced in this cohort, and the absence of alpha or paired-chain data limited detectable features. Presence/absence analyses assumed roughly uniform sequencing depth across donors, an assumption that may not hold. A later analysis associated 16,951 TCR beta sequences with specific HLA alleles at a false discovery rate of 0.05. Correlated functional status among segregating V segments might reflect linkage disequilibrium, but an unknown experimental factor could not be ruled out. In a later analysis, HLA-associated TCR beta chains were found to be more clonally expanded and to have lower generation probabilities than equally common non-associated chains. In an earlier analysis of roughly 560 of the donors, most TCR beta V segments were observed in productive rearrangements about 87% or about 30% of the time, broadly matching IMGT annotations. The study listed approximately 150 TCR beta chains as associated with cytomegalovirus. A further reported finding was that TCR beta sequences accurately predicted the HLA-A and HLA-B alleles for most subjects in the first cohort. Because the 87-base-pair reads could not distinguish some IMGT-functional V segments, including TRBV6-2 and TRBV6-3, those segments were excluded. For the cohort, immune exposure information was limited to CMV serostatus. According to a later analysis, most CMV-associated TCR beta chains appeared to be HLA-restricted, and the HLA associations seemed to be driven largely by CMV exposure. While some public TCRs were present in many individuals, most TCR sequences turned up only very rarely across donors. In both the original and validation cohorts, the classifier was reported to diagnose cytomegalovirus status with high specificity and sensitivity. According to the authors, the approach could potentially be generalized to other disease states and immunological phenotypes. Because counts were too low, seventeen rarely observed V segments, including chromosome 9 orphons, were excluded from the earlier analysis of around 590 of the donors. V-gene and J-gene trimming of TCR beta chains was associated with a missense DCLRE1C variant in a later genetic analysis, and the association was replicated in an independent cohort. A later genetic analysis reported fewer N-insertions in productive TCRs among donors in an Asian-associated ancestry cluster than the roughly 650-donor mean. A later analysis found that TCR association rates varied across HLA loci, with DRB1 alleles showing the most associated TCRs and HLA-C alleles the fewest. When HLA alleles, especially DR and DQ, strongly co-occurred, attributing TCR associations to individual alleles was difficult. Several of the top co-occurrence clusters appeared to be linked to parvovirus B19, influenza, CMV and Epstein-Barr virus, according to a later analysis. A cluster of highly shared sequence variants was judged likely to represent a technical artifact of the sequencing pipeline.

In total, roughly 670 healthy bone marrow donors made up the cohort. At the time of sampling, every cohort member was nominally healthy, though immune exposures that went unrecorded were likely present. The donor was CMV seropositive and belonged to the group of 250 to 300 seropositive cohort members. A peripheral blood sample was provided by each donor, and peripheral blood mononuclear cells were used for TCR beta sequencing. Genomic DNA extraction from the blood cell samples was performed with the Qiagen DNeasy Blood Extraction Kit. CDR1 GTSNPN and CDR2 SVGIG are derived from the germline V gene (reference sequence). The CDR3 goes from the cysteine to the phenylalanine over 14 residues. Only the CDR3 region is kept as DNA, spanning 42 bases read in frame from base 1. V loses 4 bases of germline sequence and J loses 3 bases, and the interval between the two ends is 13 bases. In the case of this clone: This clone's antigen is unknown. The sample holds no much larger clone one base away, and base qualities are not on file.

Library preparation used the immunoSEQ multiplex PCR assay. A mixture of 60 forward primers for TCR Vbeta segments and 13 reverse primers for TCR Jbeta segments was used in the multiplex PCR. The CDR3 region of rearranged TCR beta genes was amplified from genomic DNA with a multiplex PCR assay. The Illumina HiSeq System was used to sequence the amplified TCR beta libraries as 87-base-pair reads. The authors processed their data as follows. A later analysis counted 65 million to 90 million unique TCR beta chains across the 666 repertoires, and approximately 11 million of these chains were shared by at least two donors. A nearest-neighbor algorithm error-corrected the raw reads and collapsed the reads into unique sequences, merging closely related sequences to remove PCR and sequencing errors. V, D and J gene segments were assigned by aligning CDR3 sequences to IMGT reference sequences. For a sequence to be retained, a match of at least six nucleotides to both a V gene segment and a J gene segment was required. Rearrangements were classified as productive when the CDR3 lacked stop codons and remained in frame with V and J, and all other rearrangements were classified as non-productive. Following IMGT convention, CDR3 was defined as the stretch from the second conserved V-encoded cysteine up to the conserved J-encoded phenylalanine. Sequences without an unambiguous match to a single V gene segment were excluded from the earlier analysis of about 630 of the donors. In an earlier analysis of more than 500 of the donors, a V segment was called functional when productive rearrangements were above 56.7%, and segregating when the standard deviation between donors exceeded 5%. A statistical classification framework was developed to diagnose cytomegalovirus status using the catalog of TCR beta chain sequences. In a later analysis, V and J genes were assigned by comparing TCR nucleotide sequences against IMGT/GENE-DB human TR gene sequences. In a later analysis, CDR3 sequences and most-parsimonious VDJ recombination scenarios were assigned using the TCRdist pipeline. In a later analysis, every TCR beta chain was defined by the combination of its CDR3 amino acid sequence and its V-gene family, and reads without a unique V-gene family were dropped. In a later analysis, some 600 highly shared, low-generation-probability nucleotide sequences were removed to address suspected cross-contamination and a sequencing artifact. In a later analysis, a clonal expansion index was calculated for each public chain from normalized within-repertoire ranks of inferred template counts. In a later analysis, generation probabilities were computed with a VDJ recombination model fitted to out-of-frame rearrangements, and the resulting probabilities were checked against IGoR. In a later analysis, hypergeometric tests were used to score TCR-TCR, TCR-HLA and TCR-CMV co-occurrence, with a repertoire-size bias correction applied to TCR pairs. In a later analysis, false discovery rates were estimated by permuting HLA or CMV assignments 20 times. In a later analysis, co-occurring TCRs were grouped with DBSCAN, and TCRdist sequence similarity was added when clustering was performed within HLA-allele-positive subsets. Repertoires with fewer than 30,000 or more than 120,000 public chains, plus five repertoires with anomalous nucleotide sharing, were excluded from co-occurrence clustering. Held by TCRdb, this immuneACCESS table contains in-frame sequences only and omits some clones. Under half of the omission traces to an unresolved V gene where checked; the cause of the rest is unknown. Clonal size and the V and J genes are those of that table, whereas D and trimming came from the DNA. In all, the sample holds 150,000 to 160,000 clones, and around 79% of those were seen once. Less than 8.5% of the sample rests with the top ten.

The TCR originated in a man between 25 and 39 years old in good health and CMV-seropositive. The V gene is TRBV30 and the J gene is TRBJ1-5; TRBD1 is perhaps the D gene, given 5 matching bases. What was sequenced was PBMCs. This receptor carries the CDR3 CAWKSGASNQPQHF. The DNA sequence is given as TGTGCCTGGAAGTCTGGGGCGTCCAATCAGCCCCAGCATTTT.